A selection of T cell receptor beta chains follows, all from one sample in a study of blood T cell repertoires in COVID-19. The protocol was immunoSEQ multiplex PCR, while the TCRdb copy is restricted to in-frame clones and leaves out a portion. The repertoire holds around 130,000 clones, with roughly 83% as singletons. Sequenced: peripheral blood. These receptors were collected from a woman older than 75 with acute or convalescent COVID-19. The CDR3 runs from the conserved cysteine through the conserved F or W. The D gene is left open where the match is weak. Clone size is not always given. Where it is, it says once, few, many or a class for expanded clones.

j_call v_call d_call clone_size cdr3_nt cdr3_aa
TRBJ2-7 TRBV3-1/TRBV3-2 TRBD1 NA TGTGCCAGCAGCCCCTACAGGGGGCCTTCCTACGAGCAGTACTTC CASSPYRGPSYEQYF
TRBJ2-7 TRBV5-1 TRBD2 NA TGCGCCAGCAGCCTCAGCGGGGGGTACTACGAGCAGTACTTC CASSLSGGYYEQYF
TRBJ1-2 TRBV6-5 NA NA TGTGCCAGCACGGGGAGGGAATCCTATGGCTACACCTTC CASTGRESYGYTF
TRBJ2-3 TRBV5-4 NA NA TGTGCCAGCAGCCCCCAGGGTCCGTGGGCAGATACGCAGTATTTT CASSPQGPWADTQYF
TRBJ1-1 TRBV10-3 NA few TGTGCCACCGGGGGTCGAGACGACACTGAAGCTTTCTTT CATGGRDDTEAFF
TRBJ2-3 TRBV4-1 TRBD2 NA TGCGCCAGCAGCCAACTTGGACTAGCGGGAGTTCTGGGTACAGATACGCAGTATTTT CASSQLGLAGVLGTDTQYF
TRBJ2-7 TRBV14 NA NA TGTGCCAGCAGCCACACACAGGGCTTAAGCTCCTACGAGCAGTACTTC CASSHTQGLSSYEQYF
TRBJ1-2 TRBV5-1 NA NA TGCGCCAGCAGCTTGGTAGCGGGATCGGACGGCTACACCTTC CASSLVAGSDGYTF
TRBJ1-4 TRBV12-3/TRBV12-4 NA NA TGTGCCAGCAGTTTAGTTAGCAGCGAAAAACTGTTTTTT CASSLVSSEKLFF
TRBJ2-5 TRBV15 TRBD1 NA TGTGCCACCAGTCCCCGGGACAGGGGGGAAGAGACCCAGTACTTC CATSPRDRGEETQYF
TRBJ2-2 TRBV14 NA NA TGTGCCAGCAGCCAAGCCCTACCGGGACTTTTTGCCCGGGAGCTGTTTTTT CASSQALPGLFARELFF
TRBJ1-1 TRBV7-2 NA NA TGTGCCAGCAGCTTAGAGATCGGGGGGCAGAAGGGGACTTTCTTT CASSLEIGGQKGTFF
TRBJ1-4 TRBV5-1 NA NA TGCGCCAGCAGCTTGGGACACACCTCAACTAATGAAAAACTGTTTTTT CASSLGHTSTNEKLFF
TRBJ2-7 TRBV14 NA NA TGTGCCAGCAGCCAAGATCCGCCAGGATTGGGCGAGCAGTACTTC CASSQDPPGLGEQYF
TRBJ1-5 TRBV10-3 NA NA TGTGCCATCAGTGAGCCAGACGGGGGGCTGGGCAATCAGCCCCAGCATTTT CAISEPDGGLGNQPQHF
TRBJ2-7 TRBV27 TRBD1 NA TGTGCCAGCAGGCAGGACAGGGCAACCTACGAGCAGTACTTC CASRQDRATYEQYF
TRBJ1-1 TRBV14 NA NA TGTGCCAGCAGCCCCGGGTTTGGGCAGGGGAACACTGAAGCTTTCTTT CASSPGFGQGNTEAFF
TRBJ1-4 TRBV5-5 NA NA TGTGCCAGCAGCACGGACAGTAATGAAAAACTGTTTTTT CASSTDSNEKLFF
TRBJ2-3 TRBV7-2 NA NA TGTGCCAGCAGCTTACACCCAACCGGTACTACCACAGATACGCAGTATTTT CASSLHPTGTTTDTQYF
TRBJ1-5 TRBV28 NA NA TGTGCCAGCAGTTCCGGGACTCATCAGCCCCAGCATTTT CASSSGTHQPQHF
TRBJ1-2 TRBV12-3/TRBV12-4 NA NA TGTGCCAGCATAACAGGGACCTATGGCTACACCTTC CASITGTYGYTF
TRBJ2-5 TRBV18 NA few TGTGCCAGCTTCGGGACTCCACAAGAGACCCAGTACTTC CASFGTPQETQYF
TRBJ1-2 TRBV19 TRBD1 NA TGTGCCAGTAGTGCCGATACAGGGGTCGGCTACACCTTC CASSADTGVGYTF
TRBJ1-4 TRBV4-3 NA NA TGCGCCAGCAGCCAAGAAGGGGGGGTGGGTGAAAAACTGTTTTTT CASSQEGGVGEKLFF
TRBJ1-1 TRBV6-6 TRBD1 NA TGTGCCAGCAAGGACAGGGGGAACACTGAAGCTTTCTTT CASKDRGNTEAFF
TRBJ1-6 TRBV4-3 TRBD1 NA TGCGCCAGCAGCCAAGATCTTGGGGCAGGGGGTGGGTCACCCCTCCACTTT CASSQDLGAGGGSPLHF
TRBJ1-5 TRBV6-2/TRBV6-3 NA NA TGTGCCAGCAGTCACGGCGGGCCCCAGCATTTT CASSHGGPQHF
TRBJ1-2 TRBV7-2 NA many TGTGCCAGCACGGAGCCCCCAAACTATGGCTACACCTTC CASTEPPNYGYTF
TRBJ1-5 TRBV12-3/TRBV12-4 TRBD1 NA TGTGCCAGCAGTTTCCCTGGACAGGGCGGCCAGCATTTT CASSFPGQGGQHF
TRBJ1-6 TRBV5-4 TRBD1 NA TGTGCCAGCAGCCGCCGACAGGGAGGCTCACCCCTCCACTTT CASSRRQGGSPLHF
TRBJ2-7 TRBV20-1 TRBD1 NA TGCAGTGCTCGCAGGGGGAACGAGCAGTACTTC CSARRGNEQYF
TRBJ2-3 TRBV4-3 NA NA TGCGCCAGCAGCAAGGAGAGGCGAGATACGCAGTATTTT CASSKERRDTQYF
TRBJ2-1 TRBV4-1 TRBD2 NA TGCGCCAGCAGCCAGGTAGCGGGACTAGCGGAGCAGTTCTTC CASSQVAGLAEQFF
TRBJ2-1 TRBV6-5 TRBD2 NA TGTGCCAGCAGTAGCGGGGCGGACTCCTACAATGAGCAGTTCTTC CASSSGADSYNEQFF
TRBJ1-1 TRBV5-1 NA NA TGCGCCAGCAGCTTGGCCCAGGGAGGTAACACTGAAGCTTTCTTT CASSLAQGGNTEAFF
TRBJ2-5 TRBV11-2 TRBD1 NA TGTGCCAGCAGCTTAGGGACAGGGAACCAAGAGACCCAGTACTTC CASSLGTGNQETQYF
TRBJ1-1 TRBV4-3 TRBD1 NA TGCGCCAGCAGCCAAGATTTATGGACAGGGGCTGAAGCTTTCTTT CASSQDLWTGAEAFF
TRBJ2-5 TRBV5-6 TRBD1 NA TGTGCCAGCAGCTCAAGACAGGGTACAGAGACCCAGTACTTC CASSSRQGTETQYF
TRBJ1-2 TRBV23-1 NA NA TGTACCCAAGGGGATCACTATGGCTACACCTTC CTQGDHYGYTF
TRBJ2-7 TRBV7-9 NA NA TGTGCCAGCAGCTTATCTGCAGGGAATTGGCAGTACTTC CASSLSAGNWQYF
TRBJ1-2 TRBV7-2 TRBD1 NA TGTGCCAGCAGCGCGACAGGGAATGGCTACACCTTC CASSATGNGYTF
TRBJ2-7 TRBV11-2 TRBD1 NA TGTGCCAGCAGCCCAGGACAGGGCTCCTACGAGCAGTACTTC CASSPGQGSYEQYF
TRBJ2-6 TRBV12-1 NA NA TGTGCCAGCAGCCCTGAGGACAGGGCTTCCCCTGTCGGTTTGACGGGGGCCAACGTCCTGACTTTC CASSPEDRASPVGLTGANVLTF
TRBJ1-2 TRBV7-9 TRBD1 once TGTGCCAGCAGCTTCGGGACAGGGGCGCAGGGTGGCTACACCTTC CASSFGTGAQGGYTF
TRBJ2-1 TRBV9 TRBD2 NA TGTGCCAGCAGCGTAGTAGCGGGGGGGGTTGAGCAGTTCTTC CASSVVAGGVEQFF
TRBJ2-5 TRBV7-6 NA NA TGTGCCAGCAGCGTTAACAGGGCCCAAGAGACCCAGTACTTC CASSVNRAQETQYF
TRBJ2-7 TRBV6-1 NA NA TGTGCCAGCAGTGAGCGGGGCGCCCGGGTAAACTTC CASSERGARVNF
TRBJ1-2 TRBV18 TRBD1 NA TGTGCCAGCTCATCGACAGGGGTGGATAACTATGGCTACACCTTC CASSSTGVDNYGYTF
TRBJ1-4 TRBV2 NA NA TGTGCCAGCAGGGGGCTTTCTAATGAAAAACTGTTTTTT CASRGLSNEKLFF
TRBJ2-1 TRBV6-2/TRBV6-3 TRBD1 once TGTGCCAGCAGTTCTCTCCCGGGACAGGGAGGGTTCGATGAGCAGTTCTTC CASSSLPGQGGFDEQFF
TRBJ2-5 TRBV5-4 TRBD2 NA TGTGCCAGCAGCTTTGGACTAGCGGGAGGGCCTCGGTACCAAGAGACCCAGTACTTC CASSFGLAGGPRYQETQYF
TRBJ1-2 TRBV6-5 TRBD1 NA TGTGCCAGCAGTTACAACAGGGGGGGAGGCTATGGCTACACCTTC CASSYNRGGGYGYTF
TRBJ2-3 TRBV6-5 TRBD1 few TGTGCCAGCAGTTTGACAGGGATAGAGACAGATACGCAGTATTTT CASSLTGIETDTQYF
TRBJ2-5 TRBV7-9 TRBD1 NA TGTGCCAGCAGCACCACCGGGACAGGGGTAGAGACCCAGTACTTC CASSTTGTGVETQYF
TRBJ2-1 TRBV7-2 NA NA TGTGCCAGCAGCTTAGCCCAGGTCTCCTACAATGAGCAGTTCTTC CASSLAQVSYNEQFF
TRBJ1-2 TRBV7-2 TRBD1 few TGTGCCAGCAGCTTATCCGGGACAGGACCCTCTAACTATGGCTACACCTTC CASSLSGTGPSNYGYTF